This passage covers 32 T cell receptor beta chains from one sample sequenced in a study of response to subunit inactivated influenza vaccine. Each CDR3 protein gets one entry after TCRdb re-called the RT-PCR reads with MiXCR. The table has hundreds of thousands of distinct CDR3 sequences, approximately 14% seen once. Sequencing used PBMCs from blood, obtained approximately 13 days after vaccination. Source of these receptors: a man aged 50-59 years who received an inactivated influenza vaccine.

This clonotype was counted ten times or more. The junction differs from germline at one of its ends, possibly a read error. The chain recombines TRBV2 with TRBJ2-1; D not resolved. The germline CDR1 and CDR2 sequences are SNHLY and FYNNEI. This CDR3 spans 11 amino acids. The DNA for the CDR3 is TGCGCCAGCAGCGAAGGGAATGAGCAGTTCTTC. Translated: CASSEGNEQFF.

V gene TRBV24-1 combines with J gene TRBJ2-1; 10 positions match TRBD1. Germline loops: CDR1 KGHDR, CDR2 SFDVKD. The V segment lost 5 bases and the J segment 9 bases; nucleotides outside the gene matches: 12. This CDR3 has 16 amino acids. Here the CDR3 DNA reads TGTGCCACCAGTGCCTCCCCCCGGGACAGGGGTGGTGAGCAGTTCTTC. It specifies CATSASPRDRGGEQFF.

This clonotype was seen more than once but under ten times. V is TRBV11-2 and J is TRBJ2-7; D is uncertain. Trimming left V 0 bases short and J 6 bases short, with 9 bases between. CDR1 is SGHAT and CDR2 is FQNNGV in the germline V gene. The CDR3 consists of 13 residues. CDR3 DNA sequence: TGTGCCAGCAGCTTAGATATAATAGCCGAGCAGTACTTC. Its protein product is CASSLDIIAEQYF.

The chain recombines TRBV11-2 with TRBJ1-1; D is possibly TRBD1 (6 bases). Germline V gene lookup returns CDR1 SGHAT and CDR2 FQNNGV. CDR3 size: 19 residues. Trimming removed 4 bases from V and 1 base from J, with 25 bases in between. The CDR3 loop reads CASSSYVPEAGVANTEAFF. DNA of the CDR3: TGTGCCAGCAGCTCCTATGTTCCCGAGGCAGGGGTAGCGAACACTGAAGCTTTCTTT.

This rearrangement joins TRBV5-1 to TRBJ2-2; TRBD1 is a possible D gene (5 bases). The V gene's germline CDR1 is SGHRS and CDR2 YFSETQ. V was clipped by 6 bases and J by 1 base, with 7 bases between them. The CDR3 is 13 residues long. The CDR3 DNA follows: TGCGCCAGCAAGACAGAGAACACCGGGGAGCTGTTTTTT. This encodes CASKTENTGELFF.

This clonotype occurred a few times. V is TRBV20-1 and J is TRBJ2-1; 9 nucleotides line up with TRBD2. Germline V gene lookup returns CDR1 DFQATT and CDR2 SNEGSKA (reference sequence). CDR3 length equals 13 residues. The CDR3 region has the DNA TGCAGAGTTAGCGGGAGCTCCTACAATGAGCAGTTCTTC. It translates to CRVSGSSYNEQFF.

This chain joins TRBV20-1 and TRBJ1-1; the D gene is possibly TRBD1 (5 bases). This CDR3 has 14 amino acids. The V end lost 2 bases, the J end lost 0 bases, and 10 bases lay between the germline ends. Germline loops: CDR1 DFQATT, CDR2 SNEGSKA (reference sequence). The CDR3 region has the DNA TGCAGTGCTAGAAAGGAGGGGATGAACACTGAAGCTTTCTTT. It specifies CSARKEGMNTEAFF.

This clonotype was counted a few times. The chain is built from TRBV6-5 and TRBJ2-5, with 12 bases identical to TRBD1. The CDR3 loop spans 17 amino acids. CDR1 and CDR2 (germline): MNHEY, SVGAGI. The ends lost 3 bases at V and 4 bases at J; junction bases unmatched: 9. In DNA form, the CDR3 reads TGTGCCAGCAGTTATGGGGGGACAGGGGGCTTCGGAGAGACCCAGTACTTC. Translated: CASSYGGTGGFGETQYF.

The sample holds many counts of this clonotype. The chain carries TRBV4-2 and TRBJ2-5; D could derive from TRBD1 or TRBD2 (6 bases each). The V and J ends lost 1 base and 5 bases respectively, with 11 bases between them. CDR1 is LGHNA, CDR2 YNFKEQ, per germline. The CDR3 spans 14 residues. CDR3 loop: CASSQGGGQETQYF. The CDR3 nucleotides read TGTGCCAGCAGCCAAGGTGGGGGGCAGGAGACCCAGTACTTC.

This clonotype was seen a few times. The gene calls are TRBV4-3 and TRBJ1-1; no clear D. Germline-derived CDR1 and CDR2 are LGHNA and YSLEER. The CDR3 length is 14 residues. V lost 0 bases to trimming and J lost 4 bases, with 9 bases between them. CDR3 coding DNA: TGCGCCAGCAGCCAAGACCGTACGCGCACTGAAGCTTTCTTT. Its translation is CASSQDRTRTEAFF.

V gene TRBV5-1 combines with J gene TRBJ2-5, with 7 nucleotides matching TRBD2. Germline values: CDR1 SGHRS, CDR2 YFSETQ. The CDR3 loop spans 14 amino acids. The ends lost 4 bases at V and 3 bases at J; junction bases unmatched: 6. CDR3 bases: TGCGCCAGCAGCCCGGGACGGGGGGAAGAGACCCAGTACTTC. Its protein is CASSPGRGEETQYF. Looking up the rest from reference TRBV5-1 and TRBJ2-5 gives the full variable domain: KAGVTQTPRYLIKTRGQQVTLSCSPISGHRSVSWYQQTPGQGLQFLFEYFSETQRNKGNFPGRFSGRQFSNSRSEMNVSTLELGDSALYLCASSPGRGEETQYFGPGTRLLVL.

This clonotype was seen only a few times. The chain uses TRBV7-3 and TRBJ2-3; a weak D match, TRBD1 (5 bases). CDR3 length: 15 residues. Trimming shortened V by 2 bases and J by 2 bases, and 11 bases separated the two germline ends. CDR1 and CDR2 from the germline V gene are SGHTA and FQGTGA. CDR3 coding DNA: TGTGCCAGCAGCTTAGGTGGACACTACACAGATACGCAGTATTTT. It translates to CASSLGGHYTDTQYF.

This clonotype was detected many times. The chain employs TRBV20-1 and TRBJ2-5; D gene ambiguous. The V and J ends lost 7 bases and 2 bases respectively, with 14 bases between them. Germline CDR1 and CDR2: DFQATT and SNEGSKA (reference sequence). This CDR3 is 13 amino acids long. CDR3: CSDTRQAQETQYF. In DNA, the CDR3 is TGCAGTGATACCAGGCAAGCACAAGAGACCCAGTACTTC.

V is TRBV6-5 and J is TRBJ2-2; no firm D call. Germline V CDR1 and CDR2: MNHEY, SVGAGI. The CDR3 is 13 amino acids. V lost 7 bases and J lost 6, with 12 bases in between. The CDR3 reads CASIKSPPGELFF. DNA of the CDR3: TGTGCCAGCATTAAATCACCCCCCGGGGAGCTGTTTTTT.

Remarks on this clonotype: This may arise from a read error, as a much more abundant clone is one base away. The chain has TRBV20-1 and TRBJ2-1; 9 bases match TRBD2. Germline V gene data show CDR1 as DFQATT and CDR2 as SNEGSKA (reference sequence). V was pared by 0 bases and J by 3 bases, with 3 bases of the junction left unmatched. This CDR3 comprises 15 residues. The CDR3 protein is CSARDPAGGYNEQFF. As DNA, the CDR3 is TGCAGTGCTAGAGACCCAGCGGGAGGCTACAATGAGCAGTTCTTC.

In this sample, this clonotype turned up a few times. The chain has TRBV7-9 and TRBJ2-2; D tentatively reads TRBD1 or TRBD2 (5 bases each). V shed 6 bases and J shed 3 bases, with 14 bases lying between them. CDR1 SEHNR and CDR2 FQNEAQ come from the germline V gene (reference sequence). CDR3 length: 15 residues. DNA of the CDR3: TGTGCCAGCAGGTCCGGGACGGACCACACCGGGGAGCTGTTTTTT. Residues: CASRSGTDHTGELFF.

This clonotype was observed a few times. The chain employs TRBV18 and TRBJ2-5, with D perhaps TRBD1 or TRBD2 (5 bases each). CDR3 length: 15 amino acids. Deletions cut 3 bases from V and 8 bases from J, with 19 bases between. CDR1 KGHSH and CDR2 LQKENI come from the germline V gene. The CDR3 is CASSPSDSRPGTQYF. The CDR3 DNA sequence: TGTGCCAGCTCACCCTCCGACAGTCGCCCGGGAACCCAGTACTTC.

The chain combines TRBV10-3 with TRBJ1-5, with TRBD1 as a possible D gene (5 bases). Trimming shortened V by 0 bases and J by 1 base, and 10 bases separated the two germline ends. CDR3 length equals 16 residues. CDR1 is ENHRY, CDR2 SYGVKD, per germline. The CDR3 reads CAISESRGISNQPQHF. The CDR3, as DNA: TGTGCCATCAGTGAGTCAAGGGGTATAAGCAATCAGCCCCAGCATTTT.

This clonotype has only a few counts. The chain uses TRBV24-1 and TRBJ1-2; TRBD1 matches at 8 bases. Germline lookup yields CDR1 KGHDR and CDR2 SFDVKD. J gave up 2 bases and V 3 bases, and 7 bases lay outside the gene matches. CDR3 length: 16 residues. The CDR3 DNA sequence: TGTGCCACCAGTGATCCACAGGGGGGCAGGAACTATGGCTACACCTTC. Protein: CATSDPQGGRNYGYTF.

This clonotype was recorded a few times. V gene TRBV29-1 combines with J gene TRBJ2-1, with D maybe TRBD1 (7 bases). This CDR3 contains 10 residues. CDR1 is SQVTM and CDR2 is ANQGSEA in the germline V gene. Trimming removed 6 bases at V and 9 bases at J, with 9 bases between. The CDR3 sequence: CSVRGAEQFF. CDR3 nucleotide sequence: TGCAGCGTCAGGGGGGCTGAGCAGTTCTTC.

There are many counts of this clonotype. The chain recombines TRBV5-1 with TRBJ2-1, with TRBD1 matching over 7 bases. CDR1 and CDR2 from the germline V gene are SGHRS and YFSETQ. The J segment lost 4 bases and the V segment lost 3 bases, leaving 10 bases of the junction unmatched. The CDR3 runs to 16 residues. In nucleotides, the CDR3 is TGCGCCAGCAGCTACGCAACCGGGACAGATTACAATGAGCAGTTCTTC. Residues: CASSYATGTDYNEQFF.

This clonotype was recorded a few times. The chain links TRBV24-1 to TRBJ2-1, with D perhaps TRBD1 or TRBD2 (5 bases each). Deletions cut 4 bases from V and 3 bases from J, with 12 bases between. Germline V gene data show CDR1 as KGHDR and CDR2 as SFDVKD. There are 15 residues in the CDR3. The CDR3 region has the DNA TGTGCCACCAGTGACCCCGGGACCAACTACAATGAGCAGTTCTTC. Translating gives CATSDPGTNYNEQFF.

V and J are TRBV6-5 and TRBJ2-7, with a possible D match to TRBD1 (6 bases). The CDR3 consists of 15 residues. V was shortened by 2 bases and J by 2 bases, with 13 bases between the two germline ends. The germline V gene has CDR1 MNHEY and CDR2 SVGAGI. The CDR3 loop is CASSYASWGPYEQYF. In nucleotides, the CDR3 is TGTGCCAGCAGTTACGCTAGCTGGGGGCCCTACGAGCAGTACTTC.

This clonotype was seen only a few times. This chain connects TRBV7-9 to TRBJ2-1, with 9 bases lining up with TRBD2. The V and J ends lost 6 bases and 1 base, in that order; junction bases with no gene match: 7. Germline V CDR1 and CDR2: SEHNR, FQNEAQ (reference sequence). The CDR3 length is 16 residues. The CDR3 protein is CASRPGSGSSYNEQFF. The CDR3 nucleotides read TGTGCCAGCAGACCGGGTAGCGGGAGTTCCTACAATGAGCAGTTCTTC.

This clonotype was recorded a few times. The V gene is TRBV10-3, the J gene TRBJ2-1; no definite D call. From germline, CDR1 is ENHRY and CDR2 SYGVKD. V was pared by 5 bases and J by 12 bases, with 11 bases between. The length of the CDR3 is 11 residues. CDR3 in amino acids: CAISKDELQFF. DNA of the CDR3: TGTGCCATCAGTAAGGACGAGCTGCAGTTCTTC.

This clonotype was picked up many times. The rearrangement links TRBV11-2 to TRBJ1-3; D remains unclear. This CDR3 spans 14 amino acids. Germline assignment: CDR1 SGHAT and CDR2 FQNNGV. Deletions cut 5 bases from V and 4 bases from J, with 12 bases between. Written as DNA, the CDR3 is TGTGCCAGCAGCGACGCGGGGTTCGGAAACACCATATATTTT. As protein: CASSDAGFGNTIYF.

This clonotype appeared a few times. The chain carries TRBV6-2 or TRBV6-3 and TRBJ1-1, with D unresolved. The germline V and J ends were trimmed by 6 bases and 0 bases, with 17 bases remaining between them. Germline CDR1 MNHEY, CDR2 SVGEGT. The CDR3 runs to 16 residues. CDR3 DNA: TGTGCCAGCAGCCCGATTCTGCGGAACTTGAACACTGAAGCTTTCTTT. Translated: CASSPILRNLNTEAFF.

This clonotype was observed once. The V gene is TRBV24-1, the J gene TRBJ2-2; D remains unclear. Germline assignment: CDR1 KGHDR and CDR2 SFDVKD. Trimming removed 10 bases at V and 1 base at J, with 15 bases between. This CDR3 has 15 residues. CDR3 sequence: CATSEWGMNTGELFF. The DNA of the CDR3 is TGTGCCACTTCCGAGTGGGGAATGAACACCGGGGAGCTGTTTTTT.

CDR3 sequence: CASSWTSGSSYNEQFF. The DNA of the CDR3 is TGTGCCAGCAGTTGGACTAGCGGGAGCTCCTACAATGAGCAGTTCTTC. The gene calls are TRBV11-2 and TRBJ2-1; 13 bases agree with TRBD2. Unmatched junction bases numbered 2, after V lost 6 bases and J lost 0 bases. There are 16 residues in the CDR3. Germline values: CDR1 SGHAT, CDR2 FQNNGV.

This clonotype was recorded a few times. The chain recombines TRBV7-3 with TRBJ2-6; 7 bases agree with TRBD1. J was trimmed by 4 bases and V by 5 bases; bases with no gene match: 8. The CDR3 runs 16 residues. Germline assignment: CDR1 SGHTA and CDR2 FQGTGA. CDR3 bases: TGTGCCAGCAGCCTCCGACAGGGTCTGGGGGCCAACGTCCTGACTTTC. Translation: CASSLRQGLGANVLTF.

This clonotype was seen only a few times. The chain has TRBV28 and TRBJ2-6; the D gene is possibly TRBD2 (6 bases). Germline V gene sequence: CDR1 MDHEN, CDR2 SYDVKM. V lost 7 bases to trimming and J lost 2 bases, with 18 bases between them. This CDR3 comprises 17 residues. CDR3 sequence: CASIARAGRTGANVLTF. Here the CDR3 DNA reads TGTGCCAGCATCGCCCGGGCAGGGAGGACTGGGGCCAACGTCCTGACTTTC.

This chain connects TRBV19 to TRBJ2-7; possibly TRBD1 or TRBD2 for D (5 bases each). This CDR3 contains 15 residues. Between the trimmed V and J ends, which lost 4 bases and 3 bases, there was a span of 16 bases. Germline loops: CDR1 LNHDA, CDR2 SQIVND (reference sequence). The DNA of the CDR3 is TGTGCCAGTAGTAAAGGGACCGCGATCGGCTACGAGCAGTACTTC. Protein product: CASSKGTAIGYEQYF.